This T cell receptor (beta chain) was obtained from a study of T cells in women clearing cervical HPV infection. About the study: Case blood was drawn when the lesion was first found; control blood after infection became undetectable.

CDR3 length equals 15 residues. V was pared by 8 bases and J by 4 bases, with 9 bases of the junction left unmatched. Germline CDR1 is LNHDA and CDR2 is SQIVND (reference sequence). Concerning this clone: Antigen unknown. Read sequence stops 3 residues before the CDR3 end, and the germline J gene provides the missing end.

Study-level findings and limits: Controls had more TRBV6-7 (approximately 0.15%) than cases (about 0.11%). Repertoire richness, not evenness, was significantly elevated in CIN3+ cases versus controls.

Repertoires were generated with immunoSEQ multiplex PCR, while TCRdb's copy carries only in-frame clones and drops some. Its listing shows tens of thousands of clones. Sequenced: blood buffy coat. The sequence came from a woman aged 18 to 75 with a cervical HPV16 infection that either progressed to CIN3+ or cleared (not recorded which). The chain recombines TRBV19 with TRBJ2-2; TRBD2 aligns across 8 bases. CDR3 bases read: TGTGCCAGTCAAGGACTAGCCGCTGTCACCGGGGAG. The encoded protein is CASQGLAAVTGE. The entire CDR3 is CASQGLAAVTGELFF.